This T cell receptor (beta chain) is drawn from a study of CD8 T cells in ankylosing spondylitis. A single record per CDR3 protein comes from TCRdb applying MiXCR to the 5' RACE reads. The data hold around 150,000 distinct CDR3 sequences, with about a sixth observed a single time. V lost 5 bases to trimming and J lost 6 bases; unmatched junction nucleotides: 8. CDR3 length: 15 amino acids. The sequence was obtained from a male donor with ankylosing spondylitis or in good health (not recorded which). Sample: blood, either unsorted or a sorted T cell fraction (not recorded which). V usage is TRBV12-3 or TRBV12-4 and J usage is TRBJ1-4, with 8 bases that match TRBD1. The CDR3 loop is CASSPGTGSDEKLFF. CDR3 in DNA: TGTGCCAGCAGTCCGGGGACAGGTTCCGATGAAAAACTGTTTTTT.